The clone carrying this T cell receptor beta chain turned up a few times. Its antigen is not known. The data are from a study of regulatory T cells in long-lasting Graves disease. Broader study findings: Persistent Graves' cases showed lower TCR diversity than newly diagnosed cases.

The sample's time point: newly diagnosed GD, antithyroid drugs for less than 3 months. From PBMCs, RNA was extracted and then used to make the TCR library. Assembly of TCR beta libraries relied on iRepertoire HTBI primers together with Arm-PCR of CDR3 regions. TCRdb recomputed calls from the multiplex PCR reads with MiXCR, one row per CDR3 protein. The sample has roughly 420,000 distinct CDR3 sequences; around 16% are singletons. The specimen comprised peripheral blood mononuclear cells (PBMCs), sampled at new diagnosis, from a patient treated with antithyroid drugs. This TCR derives from a female donor with Graves disease.

The CDR3 DNA sequence: TGTGCCAGCAGCCTAGGGACCCGGGACAGGGGGGACTATGGCTACACCTTC. Residues: CASSLGTRDRGDYGYTF. The chain carries TRBV12-3 or TRBV12-4 and TRBJ1-2, with 11 positions matching TRBD1. The CDR3 has 17 residues. The junction had 12 bases not matched to a gene; V was cut back by 6 bases and J by 3 bases.